Listed here is a single T cell receptor beta chain. This entry is derived from a study of CD8+ T cells in alopecia areata. Treatment specified: oral pan-JAK inhibitor, 5-10 mg twice daily. RNA was isolated and reverse transcribed to cDNA, the sequencing template. Produced via immunoSEQ multiplex PCR; TCRdb's table is partial and in-frame only. The sample consists of 180,000 or so clones, approximately 52% of them appearing once. The V end was cut by 4 bases, the J end by 2 bases, with 20 bases between. Looked up from germline, CDR1 is SEHNR and CDR2 is FQNEAQ (reference sequence). The CDR3 has 17 residues.

The specimen comprised CD4+ T cells sorted from blood, sampled at approximately week 60, from a patient treated with tofacitinib. The chain uses TRBV7-9 and TRBJ2-5; D is possibly TRBD2 (5 bases). This clonotype originated in a human donor with alopecia areata. CDR3 sequence: CASSSPSGILIQETQYF. CDR3 DNA sequence: TGTGCCAGCAGCTCCCCCTCCGGGATCCTCATTCAAGAGACCCAGTACTTC.